This T cell receptor beta chain was found in a study of chemoradiotherapy in HPV16-positive cancers. This CDR3 region has 15 residues. The protocol was immunoSEQ multiplex PCR, while the TCRdb copy is restricted to in-frame clones and leaves out a portion. The sample has approximately 12,000 clones; around 86% are singletons. Comment on this clone: Its antigen is still unknown.

Findings of the study overall: HPV-responsive T-cell expansion during chemoradiotherapy was linked to improved recurrence-free survival in HPV16-positive patients. During treatment, candidate HPV-specific clones and E7-related motifs expanded in tumor.

The clonotype originates from a human donor with HPV-associated anogenital cancer. J is TRBJ1-5 and V is TRBV12-2; the table's D call, TRBD1, has no DNA check behind it. TRBV12-2 is flagged as a pseudogene. The specimen was blood, collected from a patient who underwent chemoradiotherapy. The CDR3, as DNA: TGTGCAAGTCGCTTAGCAGCCAGGAGCAATCAGCCCCAGCATTTT. The encoded protein is CASRLAARSNQPQHF.